These 17 T cell receptor beta chains share one sample of origin, sequenced in a study of regulatory T cells in long-lasting Graves disease. Regarding time point: newly diagnosed GD, antithyroid drugs for less than 3 months. The authors made the TCR library using RNA they extracted from PBMCs. Relying on iRepertoire HTBI primers and Arm-PCR of CDR3 regions, the team built TCR beta libraries. MiXCR was run by TCRdb on the multiplex PCR reads, yielding one entry per CDR3 protein. The sample lists approximately 390,000 distinct CDR3 sequences, roughly 16% occurring once. These same records also appear under a second study, on T cells in Graves' hyperthyroidism and ophthalmopathy.

Sequencing was performed on peripheral blood mononuclear cells (PBMCs), taken at new diagnosis, from a patient treated with antithyroid drugs. Source of these receptors: a woman younger than 30 with Graves disease.

For this clonotype: Compared with germline, one end of the junction differs, possibly owing to a read error. The V call is TRBV6-1, the J call TRBJ2-3, with D possibly being TRBD2 (6 bases). CDR3 length: 13 amino acids. The germline CDR1 and CDR2 sequences are MNHNS and SASEGT. The CDR3 reads CASSEARGDTQYF. In DNA form, the CDR3 reads TGCGCCAGCAGTGAAGCCCGGGGGGATACGCAGTATTTT.

This clonotype was detected a few times. V is TRBV30 and J is TRBJ1-6, with 8 positions matching TRBD1. V shed 1 base and J 8 bases; nucleotides not matched to a gene: 7. Germline-derived CDR1 and CDR2 are GTSNPN and SVGIG (reference sequence). The CDR3 extends over 15 amino acids. In DNA form, the CDR3 reads TGTGCCTGGAGTGGCCAAGACAGGGGACATTCACCCCTCCACTTT. Protein: CAWSGQDRGHSPLHF.

This clonotype was seen a handful of times. This sequence joins TRBV14 and TRBJ2-7; D gene uncertain. This CDR3 region has 14 residues. Germline loops: CDR1 SGHDN, CDR2 FVKESK. The ends were cut back, 4 bases at V and 2 bases at J, with 12 bases in the middle. The CDR3 DNA reads as TGTGCCAGCAGCCGGGTGGGAACAACCTACGAGCAGTACTTC. Encoded protein: CASSRVGTTYEQYF. Looking up the rest from reference TRBV14 and TRBJ2-7 gives the full variable domain: EAGVTQFPSHSVIEKGQTVTLRCDPISGHDNLYWYRRVMGKEIKFLLHFVKESKQDESGMPNNRFLAERTGGTYSTLKVQPAELEDSGVYFCASSRVGTTYEQYFGPGTRLTVT.

The chain employs TRBV28 and TRBJ2-1; D uncertain. The CDR3 loop spans 10 amino acids. The germline V gene has CDR1 MDHEN and CDR2 SYDVKM. The V gene lost 8 bases and the J gene lost 8 bases, with 7 bases spanning the gap. The CDR3 reads CASLTYEQFF. The CDR3 bases are TGTGCCAGCCTTACCTATGAGCAGTTCTTC.

Remarks on this clonotype: This may come from a read error, since a much larger clone is one base off. The chain recombines TRBV18 with TRBJ2-7; 7 nucleotides align to TRBD1. This CDR3 is 15 amino acids long. The V gene's germline CDR1 is KGHSH and CDR2 LQKENI. The CDR3: CASSATWDSSYERYF. The CDR3 bases are TGTGCCAGCTCAGCGACTTGGGACAGCTCCTACGAGCGGTACTTC. The full variable domain, rest sourced from reference TRBV18 and TRBJ2-7, is NAGVMQNPRHLVRRRGQEARLRCSPMKGHSHVYWYRQLPEEGLKFMVYLQKENIIDESGMPKERFSAEFPKEGPSILRIQQVVRGDSAAYFCASSATWDSSYERYFGPGTRLTVT.

This clonotype was counted at least ten times. V is TRBV7-3 and J is TRBJ2-3, with TRBD2 identical over 7 bases. V shed 1 base, J shed 2 bases, and the junction held 6 bases outside the gene matches. CDR3 length: 16 amino acids. Germline values: CDR1 SGHTA, CDR2 FQGTGA. The CDR3 DNA reads TGTGCCAGCAGCTTAAGAGGTACTAGCGACACAGATACGCAGTATTTT. This gives the protein CASSLRGTSDTDTQYF.

This clonotype was observed many times. The chain links TRBV13 to TRBJ1-2; 8 bases are shared with TRBD1. After removal of 3 bases from V and 6 bases from J, the junction contained 3 bases not matched to a gene. The V gene's germline CDR1 is PRHDT and CDR2 FYEKMQ (reference sequence). CDR3 size: 13 residues. The CDR3 DNA follows: TGTGCCAGCAGCTTCGGGACAGGCGATGGCTACACCTTC. Protein product: CASSFGTGDGYTF.

The chain couples TRBV5-5 to TRBJ1-5; possibly TRBD1 for D (6 bases). There are 13 residues in the CDR3. Trimming cost V 3 bases and J 11 bases, with 15 bases left between them. Germline CDR1 SGHKS, CDR2 YYEKEE (reference sequence). This CDR3 is CASSSIQGISQHF. The CDR3, as DNA: TGTGCCAGCAGCTCGATCCAGGGGATTTCCCAGCATTTT.

This clonotype was detected a few times. The chain combines TRBV6-5 with TRBJ2-1; perhaps TRBD2 as D (6 bases). The CDR3 spans 15 residues. The V end lost 0 bases, the J end lost 6 bases, and 12 bases lay between the germline ends. Germline assignment: CDR1 MNHEY and CDR2 SVGAGI. For the CDR3, the DNA is TGTGCCAGCAGTTACTCGTGGCGGGGCTCCAATGAGCAGTTCTTC. Amino acid sequence: CASSYSWRGSNEQFF.

This clonotype occurred many times. The J gene is TRBJ2-3, the V gene TRBV13; a possible D gene is TRBD1 (5 bases). Germline CDR1 reads PRHDT; CDR2 reads FYEKMQ (reference sequence). The CDR3 spans 16 residues. Trimming removed 4 bases at V and 3 bases at J, with 17 bases between. The CDR3 region is CASSSESSRVTDTQYF. DNA of the CDR3: TGTGCCAGCAGCTCCGAAAGTTCCAGGGTTACAGATACGCAGTATTTT.

The chain couples TRBV24-1 to TRBJ1-5, with D maybe TRBD1 (6 bases). Germline V gene data show CDR1 as KGHDR and CDR2 as SFDVKD. The ends were cut back, 7 bases at V and 3 bases at J, with 12 bases in the middle. The CDR3 runs to 14 residues. CDR3 bases: TGTGCCACCAGCGGGGGACATCCCAATCAGCCCCAGCATTTT. This sequence encodes CATSGGHPNQPQHF.

This clonotype was seen ten or more times. The rearrangement joins TRBV20-1 to TRBJ2-4, with 8 bases identical to TRBD2. There are 15 residues in the CDR3. V lost 3 bases, J lost 4 bases, and 8 bases stayed unmatched. Germline assignment: CDR1 DFQATT and CDR2 SNEGSKA (reference sequence). CDR3: CSASWSSGQKNIQYF. The CDR3 DNA reads TGCAGTGCTAGTTGGTCTAGCGGGCAAAAAAACATTCAGTACTTC.

About this clonotype: A read error may be the cause here, since a much bigger clone is one base away. This chain connects TRBV18 to TRBJ1-2, with no clear D. The germline V gene encodes CDR1 KGHSH and CDR2 LQKENI. The CDR3 extends over 14 amino acids. The CDR3: CASSPPKELYGYAF. As DNA, the CDR3 is TGTGCCAGCTCACCACCTAAGGAGTTATATGGCTACGCCTTC.

This clonotype has a handful of counts. This chain connects TRBV6-2 or TRBV6-3 to TRBJ2-2; D assignment may be TRBD1 or TRBD2 (5 bases each). Germline CDR1 MNHEY, CDR2 SVGEGT. This CDR3 is built from 17 residues. V lost 2 bases to trimming and J lost 2 bases, with 15 bases between them. This CDR3 is CASSYGHTGANTGELFF. The CDR3, as DNA: TGTGCCAGCAGTTACGGCCATACCGGGGCCAACACCGGGGAGCTGTTTTTT.

This clonotype appeared a few times. This may stem from a read error, because a much larger clone lies one nucleotide away. This sequence joins TRBV6-1 and TRBJ2-5; 8 bases line up with TRBD1. The CDR3 consists of 14 residues. V was pared by 5 bases and J by 5 bases, with 7 bases of the junction left unmatched. CDR1 is MNHNS and CDR2 is SASEGT in the germline V gene. In DNA, the CDR3 is TGTGCCAGCAGTACCAGGGGGCAGATTGAGACCCAGTACTTC. Its translation is CASSTRGQIETQYF.

This clonotype was seen at least ten times. V and J are TRBV10-3 and TRBJ1-1; D call uncertain. The CDR3 extends over 12 amino acids. V gave up 6 bases and J gave up 1 base, with 6 bases separating them. Germline CDR1 ENHRY, CDR2 SYGVKD. The CDR3 nucleotides read TGTGCCATCAGGGAACGGAACACTGAAGCTTTCTTT. The encoded protein is CAIRERNTEAFF.

This clonotype occurred a few times. The chain uses TRBV5-4 and TRBJ1-2, with TRBD1 identical over 7 bases. CDR1 is SGHNT and CDR2 is YYREEE in the germline V gene (reference sequence). The CDR3 sequence is 14 residues long. The ends lost 3 bases at V and 8 bases at J; junction bases unmatched: 10. As DNA, the CDR3 is TGTGCCAGCAGCTCCGAGACTCAGGGGGGCGGCTACACCTTC. Translating it yields CASSSETQGGGYTF.